Listed below are T cell receptor beta chains from one sample, sequenced in a study of T-cell memory formation after mild COVID-19. One entry per CDR3 protein, called by TCRdb with MiXCR from the 5' RACE reads. The table shows about half a million distinct CDR3 sequences, with 15% to 20% occurring only once. Sample: PBMCs or a T cell subset sorted from them (not recorded which). These receptors were collected from an adult woman who had mild COVID-19 (a few samples of this study predate the infection). Cell type and time point are not known. Both conserved end residues are part of each CDR3. A D gene is named only where the DNA matches it firmly. Some rows have no size entry. The others give once, few or many, or a class for an expanded clone.

cdr3_aa	cdr3_nt	clone_size	v_call	j_call	d_call
CASSARDRGHEKLFF	TGTGCCAGCAGTGCTCGGGACAGGGGGCACGAAAAACTGTTTTTT	.	TRBV25-1	TRBJ1-4	TRBD1
CASSEGSAETQYF	TGTGCCAGCAGTGAAGGTTCGGCGGAGACCCAGTACTTC	few	TRBV2	TRBJ2-5	.
CASSLRFRGTEAFF	TGTGCCAGCAGCTTAAGGTTCAGGGGCACTGAAGCTTTCTTT	.	TRBV7-2	TRBJ1-1	.
CASSLWTGTDNTEAFF	TGTGCCAGCAGTTTATGGACCGGGACGGACAACACTGAAGCTTTCTTT	.	TRBV12-3/TRBV12-4	TRBJ1-1	.
CASSRRGGPYEQYF	TGTGCCAGCAGTAGACGGGGGGGACCCTACGAGCAGTACTTC	.	TRBV6-5	TRBJ2-7	TRBD2
CASSSGAGGPDEQFF	TGCGCCAGCAGCTCGGGCGCGGGGGGGCCCGATGAGCAGTTCTTC	once	TRBV5-1	TRBJ2-1	TRBD2
CASSPSPEAGGADTQYF	TGTGCCAGCAGTCCATCCCCCGAGGCGGGAGGTGCAGATACGCAGTATTTT	.	TRBV25-1	TRBJ2-3	TRBD2
CASSPPSVAVYNEQFF	TGTGCCAGCAGCCCCCCAAGTGTAGCGGTATACAATGAGCAGTTCTTC	.	TRBV7-9	TRBJ2-1	.
CSAPPGTSGIYNEQFF	TGCAGTGCCCCGCCCGGGACTAGCGGGATTTACAATGAGCAGTTCTTC	.	TRBV20-1	TRBJ2-1	TRBD2
CASREQATYNEQFF	TGCGCCAGCAGAGAACAGGCTACCTACAATGAGCAGTTCTTC	many	TRBV5-1	TRBJ2-1	.
CASSLGGRVDEQFF	TGTGCTAGCAGCTTAGGGGGCAGGGTGGATGAGCAGTTCTTC	.	TRBV7-7	TRBJ2-1	TRBD1
CASSEIQGAGEQYF	TGCGCCAGCAGTGAAATACAGGGGGCAGGGGAGCAGTACTTC	.	TRBV10-2	TRBJ2-7	TRBD1
CASSSAPTFGELFF	TGTGCCAGCAGTTCGGCCCCCACTTTCGGGGAGCTGTTTTTT	few	TRBV6-5	TRBJ2-2	.
CASSFVAGTNTGELFF	TGTGCCAGCAGCTTTGTGGCAGGGACAAACACCGGGGAGCTGTTTTTT	.	TRBV7-2	TRBJ2-2	.
CASSQDGGPTEAFF	TGCGCCAGCAGCCAAGATGGGGGGCCCACTGAAGCTTTCTTT	few	TRBV4-3	TRBJ1-1	.
CASSLGWPAGGHGKSIDTQYF	TGTGCCAGCAGCTTAGGGTGGCCAGCGGGGGGCCATGGGAAAAGCATAGATACGCAGTATTTT	few	TRBV7-2	TRBJ2-3	TRBD2
CASSKGVGGTGPPYSNQPQHF	TGTGCCAGCAGCAAAGGAGTCGGTGGGACAGGGCCCCCTTATAGCAATCAGCCCCAGCATTTT	few	TRBV21-1	TRBJ1-5	.
CSAPTGSAGLSTDTQYF	TGCAGTGCCCCCACTGGTTCTGCGGGCCTTAGCACAGATACGCAGTATTTT	few	TRBV20-1	TRBJ2-3	.
CASSPGAGTDTQYF	TGTGCCAGCAGCCCAGGGGCGGGCACAGATACGCAGTATTTT	many	TRBV4-2	TRBJ2-3	.
CSATPRTGSTDTQYF	TGCAGCGCGACCCCGAGGACAGGGAGCACAGATACGCAGTATTTT	many	TRBV29-1	TRBJ2-3	TRBD1
CASSLEGAGGLQFF	TGTGCCAGCAGTTTAGAGGGGGCGGGCGGACTTCAGTTCTTC	few	TRBV7-6	TRBJ2-1	TRBD1
CASSPGTSSGEQYF	TGTGCCAGCTCACCCGGGACCTCGTCGGGCGAGCAGTACTTC	few	TRBV18	TRBJ2-7	.
CASSEFSNTGELFF	TGTGCCAGCAGTGAATTCAGTAACACCGGGGAGCTGTTTTTT	few	TRBV6-1	TRBJ2-2	.
CASSSQGFTEAFF	TGCGCCAGCAGCTCACAGGGGTTCACTGAAGCTTTCTTT	few	TRBV5-1	TRBJ1-1	TRBD1
CASRETGEEYSNQPQHF	TGTGCCAGCAGGGAGACAGGGGAAGAATATAGCAATCAGCCCCAGCATTTT	few	TRBV6-2/TRBV6-3	TRBJ1-5	TRBD1
CASSQAAGGGWQYF	TGCGCCAGCAGCCAAGCAGCGGGAGGAGGGTGGCAGTACTTC	.	TRBV4-3	TRBJ2-7	TRBD2
CASSFGRGKFF	TGTGCCAGCAGCTTTGGGAGGGGGAAGTTCTTC	once	TRBV11-1	TRBJ2-1	.
CASSEDARRQPQHF	TGTGCCAGCAGTGAAGACGCAAGAAGGCAGCCCCAGCATTTT	.	TRBV2	TRBJ1-5	.
CASSQVVTGPTRRGYTF	TGCGCCAGCAGCCAAGTGGTAACAGGCCCGACCCGCCGTGGCTACACCTTC	few	TRBV4-3	TRBJ1-2	.
CASSLGDSQNEKLFF	TGTGCCAGCAGCTTGGGGGACAGTCAAAATGAAAAACTGTTTTTT	few	TRBV5-5	TRBJ1-4	TRBD1
CAIRARDNQPQHF	TGTGCCATCAGGGCCAGAGACAATCAGCCCCAGCATTTT	.	TRBV10-3	TRBJ1-5	.
CASGLDRGASTDTQYF	TGCGCCAGCGGACTCGACAGGGGCGCTAGCACAGATACGCAGTATTTT	.	TRBV5-1	TRBJ2-3	TRBD1
CASSPGTGTLITNEKLFF	TGCGCCAGCAGCCCGGGGACAGGGACCCTGATCACTAATGAAAAACTGTTTTTT	.	TRBV5-1	TRBJ1-4	TRBD1
CASERKSNEKLFF	TGTGCCAGCGAGCGAAAATCTAATGAAAAACTGTTTTTT	.	TRBV6-1	TRBJ1-4	.
CASIDPSGTNSATTNTEAFF	TGTGCCAGCATCGATCCTTCCGGGACTAACTCAGCCACTACGAACACTGAAGCTTTCTTT	.	TRBV3-1	TRBJ1-1	.
CASSPTLNTGELFF	TGTGCCAGCTCACCGACATTGAACACCGGGGAGCTGTTTTTT	many	TRBV18	TRBJ2-2	.